This TCR beta chain was recovered during a study of T cell responses to AZD1222 COVID-19 vaccine. Assay used: immunoSEQ multiplex PCR; TCRdb lists only in-frame clones, some missing. The sample has 120,000 to 150,000 clones; 70% to 90% are singletons. Trimming shortened V by 0 bases and J by 3 bases, and 18 bases separated the two germline ends. Germline values: CDR1 MNHEY, CDR2 SVGEGT. The CDR3 sequence is 17 residues long. The sequences come from peripheral blood, collected 28 days after the second AZD1222 dose. The source is an adult who received the AZD1222 COVID-19 vaccine. The chain is built from TRBV6-2 or TRBV6-3 and TRBJ2-7; tentatively, D is TRBD1 or TRBD2 (6 bases each). The CDR3, as DNA: TGTGCCAGCAGTTACTCCCCCATTGGGGGGCCCTTCTACGAGCAGTACTTC. As protein: CASSYSPIGGPFYEQYF.